These 9 T cell receptor beta chains share one sample of origin, sequenced in a study of blood T cell repertoires in COVID-19 (TCRdb year 2020). Libraries were made using the immunoSEQ multiplex PCR assay. Imported from immuneACCESS, the table was reduced by TCRdb to in-frame sequences with V and J called. These copies leave out some clones; in studies compared against another copy, an unresolved V gene accounts for under half, and the cause of the remainder is not known. The table for this sample lists 650,000 to 800,000 clones; approximately 90% of them were counted only once. Of the sample, more than 0.25% is held by the ten largest clones. The material sequenced was peripheral blood. These receptors came from a woman younger than 35 with acute or convalescent COVID-19.

The genes are TRBV5-5 and TRBJ1-5, with TRBD1 as a possible D gene (5 bases). The germline gives CDR1 SGHKS, CDR2 YYEKEE (reference sequence). V was trimmed by 4 bases and J by 2 bases, leaving 25 bases between them. The CDR3 has 19 residues. CDR3 region: CASSPALDISRVGNQPQHF. Here the CDR3 DNA reads TGTGCCAGCAGCCCCGCCCTTGACATATCCAGGGTAGGCAATCAGCCCCAGCATTTT.

The chain carries TRBV6-5 and TRBJ1-5; D not certain. The germline CDR1 and CDR2 sequences are MNHEY and SVGAGI. The CDR3 length is 14 residues. V dropped 5 bases and J dropped 5 bases, with 13 bases sitting between them. CDR3 coding DNA: TGTGCCAGCAGTCTGGAGGAGAGGGATCAGCCCCAGCATTTT. Protein: CASSLEERDQPQHF.

This chain connects TRBV7-2 to TRBJ2-7; D may be TRBD1 (6 bases). Trimming left V 1 base short and J 4 bases short, with 17 bases between. The CDR3 runs to 16 residues. Germline V CDR1 and CDR2: SGHTA, FQGNSA. The CDR3, as DNA: TGTGCCAGCAGCTTAGTTATCGGGACAAAAATTTACGAGCAGTACTTC. This gives the protein CASSLVIGTKIYEQYF.

V and J are TRBV18 and TRBJ1-6; D is perhaps TRBD1 (6 bases). The ends were cut back, 4 bases at V and 3 bases at J, with 10 bases in the middle. There are 15 residues in the CDR3. Germline V gene sequence: CDR1 KGHSH, CDR2 LQKENI. CDR3 in DNA: TGTGCCAGCTCACTACGACAGGACTATAATTCACCCCTCCACTTT. As protein: CASSLRQDYNSPLHF. Full variable domain (rest looked up from reference TRBV18 and TRBJ1-6): NAGVMQNPRHLVRRRGQEARLRCSPMKGHSHVYWYRQLPEEGLKFMVYLQKENIIDESGMPKERFSAEFPKEGPSILRIQQVVRGDSAAYFCASSLRQDYNSPLHFGNGTRLTVT.

The V call is TRBV24-1, the J call TRBJ2-6; maybe TRBD2 (6 bases). This CDR3 spans 16 amino acids. Germline CDR1 and CDR2: KGHDR and SFDVKD. Trimming pared 5 bases from V and 4 bases from J, leaving 14 bases between. The CDR3 loop is CATSVVGDSGANVLTF. DNA for the CDR3: TGTGCCACCAGTGTTGTAGGGGACTCCGGGGCCAACGTCCTGACTTTC.

Turning to this clone: The sample carries other DNA sequences with the same CDR3. V usage is TRBV5-1 and J usage is TRBJ1-2; D remains ambiguous. Trimming pared 0 bases from V and 4 bases from J, leaving 4 bases between. The CDR3 sequence is 12 residues long. CDR1 and CDR2 from the germline V gene are SGHRS and YFSETQ. CDR3: CASSLESYGYTF. In DNA form, the CDR3 reads TGCGCCAGCAGCTTGGAGAGCTATGGCTACACCTTC.

The sample holds a few counts of this clone. This chain connects TRBV25-1 to TRBJ2-7; 8 bases map to TRBD1. CDR1 MGHDK and CDR2 SYGVNS come from the germline V gene. This CDR3 spans 13 amino acids. J lost 2 bases, V lost 4 bases, and 1 base had no gene match. The CDR3 nucleotides are TGTGCCAGCAGTGCACAGGGGGCCTACGAGCAGTACTTC. As protein: CASSAQGAYEQYF.

The genes are TRBV9 and TRBJ1-4; possibly TRBD1 for D (5 bases). There are 14 residues in the CDR3. Germline V gene sequence: CDR1 SGDLS, CDR2 YYNGEE. Between the trimmed V and J ends, which lost 3 bases and 4 bases, there was a span of 10 bases. Written as DNA, the CDR3 is TGTGCCAGCAGCGCCCTCGACAGTAATGAAAAACTGTTTTTT. Residues: CASSALDSNEKLFF.

The chain combines TRBV27 with TRBJ2-3; a possible D gene is TRBD2 (5 bases). V was shortened by 2 bases and J by 3 bases, with 18 bases between the two germline ends. The germline CDR1 and CDR2 sequences are MNHEY and SMNVEV (reference sequence). This CDR3 has 17 residues. CDR3 protein: CASSLGRAVGYTDTQYF. Here the CDR3 DNA reads TGTGCCAGCAGTTTAGGGCGAGCGGTTGGGTATACAGATACGCAGTATTTT.